This TCR beta chain was sequenced in a study of Graves' ophthalmopathy and Graves' hyperthyroidism. Study-wide findings and caveats: In blood appeared most of the expanded thyroid clonotypes whose frequency exceeded 0.001.

The authors amplified TCR beta CDR3 regions, and they did so from RNA transcripts for repertoire sequencing. The authors performed first-round RT-PCR with HTBI primers and then a second-round multiplex PCR. TCRdb analysed the multiplex PCR reads with MiXCR anew, one entry per CDR3 protein. The repertoire has around 600,000 distinct CDR3 sequences, 35% to 50% of them found once; the top ten carry 3% to 3.5%. V gave up 0 bases and J gave up 0 bases, with 10 bases separating them. This CDR3 has 15 amino acids. CDR1 and CDR2 from the germline V gene are SGDLS and YYNGEE. A few counts support this clonotype. No antigen is known for it. Excluded: other autoimmune disease, uncontrolled infection, pregnancy or lactation.

The TCR was taken from an adult man with Graves' ophthalmopathy. This chain links TRBV9 with TRBJ2-7, with TRBD1 as a possible D gene (6 bases). Sequencing input: peripheral blood. In nucleotides, the CDR3 is TGTGCCAGCAGCGTAGATCAGGGGAGCTCCTACGAGCAGTACTTC. It codes for CASSVDQGSSYEQYF.